This entry concerns a single T cell receptor beta chain. Its antigen specificity is not known. Base qualities are missing; no much larger clone stands one base away. The data were obtained in a study of CD8+CD57+ T cells in acquired aplastic anemia (dated by TCRdb to the late 2010s). Regarding the complete study: A mean of 3.2 ug of DNA, ranging from roughly 0.19 to 27.4 ug, was extracted from sorted CD4+ and CD8+ cells. Broad study findings and their caveats: CD8+ Simpson's diversity did not differ significantly between patients and healthy controls (P=0.060). Although 25 to 30 CD8+ CDR3 sequences were shared by patients and controls, these sequences appeared highly expressed in patients and within the immunodominant clones of patients.

Profiling of TCR beta VDJ combinations and CDR3 sequences used genomic DNA as the template. An Illumina HiSeq 2000 was the platform used for TCR repertoire sequencing. As for the original processing: Repertoire assessment relied on Simpson's diversity index, CDR3 size and DJ length profiles, and TRBV/TRBJ rearrangement plots. The most abundant DNA sequence in the deep sequencing data was taken as the immunodominant clone. CDR3 amino acid sequences were screened for sharing across subjects and were compared with published repertoires and the VDJdb database. TCRdb's own reprocessing of the public reads used fastp at Q25 and MiXCR and kept productive beta chains. Each entry is one CDR3 protein sequence, shown with its most common DNA and genes. The V and J calls, along with clone size, are taken from TCRdb and not from the paper's own processing. Recorded for this sample are 250,000 to 300,000 distinct CDR3 sequences; 55% to 65% of them occurred a single time. The ten biggest clones cover under 8.5% of the sample.

The CDR1 and CDR2 encoded by the germline V gene are MNHNS and SASEGT. Its CDR3 holds 15 amino acids, cysteine through phenylalanine. Of all the DNA, just the CDR3 is kept, 45 bases in frame from base 1. From V the trimming removes 0 bases and from J it removes 6 bases, while the gene matches leave 2 bases of the junction unaccounted for. The study deep-sequenced TCR repertoires of sorted CD4+ and CD8+ blood T cells from severe aplastic anemia patients and healthy subjects. Ficoll-Paque density gradient centrifugation was used to isolate peripheral blood mononuclear cells. Before DNA extraction, CD4+ and CD8+ T cells were sorted with FACS or magnetic beads.

This sequence uses TRBV6-1 and TRBJ1-2, with 12 bases in between that match TRBD1. This TCR came from a human donor with severe aplastic anemia or a healthy control (not recorded which). Sequenced: sorted CD4+, CD8+, or CD8+CD57+ T cells (not recorded which) from PBMCs. CDR3 reads: CASSEAGTGGNGYTF. The nucleotide sequence is TGTGCCAGCAGTGAAGCCGGGACAGGGGGCAATGGCTACACCTTC.